This TCR beta chain was recovered during a study of blood T cells in healthy people across ages. Overall study findings and caveats: Researchers said unsorted PBMCs prevented a conclusive naive versus antigen-experienced comparison.

Note on this clonotype: Its antigen is not identified.

Staff drew approximately 9.7 milliliters of peripheral blood from each donor. The CDR3 totals 16 residues. Germline V CDR1 and CDR2: MNHNS, SASEGT. The trim removed 4 bases at V and 8 bases at J, leaving 13 bases unmatched. Together with a sample-barcoded 5' primer, a J-beta primer mix was included in a second PCR lasting about 7 to 11 cycles. TCRdb processed the 5' RACE reads anew with MiXCR; each CDR3 protein has one entry. The repertoire includes roughly 500,000 distinct CDR3 sequences, more than 20% of them detected once, and just under 9% sits in the top ten. The data were also submitted as part of a second study, on T cells of mothers and their children. That report notes: Nine systemically healthy Caucasian donors: three mothers, six children.

The TCR was taken from a boy between 5 and 17 years old in good health. Sequences were obtained from blood. The chain links TRBV6-1 to TRBJ1-2; TRBD1 aligns across 10 bases. DNA for the CDR3: TGTGCCAGCAGTGCTCTAGGACAGGGGGGTTACGACGGCTACACCTTC. It translates to CASSALGQGGYDGYTF.